This paragraph covers one T cell receptor beta chain sequence. The antigen remains undetermined. The sample comes from a study of T-cell memory formation after mild COVID-19. Via MiXCR, TCRdb re-called the 5' RACE reads, giving one row per CDR3 protein. In the table there are some 88,000 distinct CDR3 sequences, more than 20% of which are singletons. The germline gives CDR1 SGDLS, CDR2 YYNGEE. The CDR3 runs 12 residues. Trimming shortened V by 8 bases and J by 7 bases, and 10 bases separated the two germline ends. The study's findings and limits: Cross-reactive memory appears to have joined, as suggested by some responding clones showing up in pre-infection memory.

The material sequenced was PBMCs or a T cell subset sorted from them (not recorded which). The receptor was isolated from a man in his late teens or twenties who had mild COVID-19 (a few samples of this study predate the infection). Cell type and time point are not known. The J gene is TRBJ1-6, the V gene TRBV9; unclear D gene. CDR3 sequence reads: CASGGINSPLHF. DNA for the CDR3: TGTGCCAGTGGAGGGATAAATTCACCCCTCCACTTT.